The rows below give T cell receptor beta chains drawn from one sample of a study of tumor-infiltrating lymphocytes in primary liver carcinoma. Via MiXCR, TCRdb re-called the multiplex PCR reads, giving one row per CDR3 protein. The sample carries 180,000 or so distinct CDR3 sequences, about 55% recorded once. Source material: peripheral blood. Receptor source: a middle-aged man with primary liver carcinoma and hepatitis B virus infection. The CDR3 runs from the conserved cysteine through the conserved F or W. A D gene is named only where the DNA matches it firmly. Only part of the rows carry a size: once, few, many, or a class if the clone is expanded.

clone_size j_call v_call d_call cdr3_aa cdr3_nt
NA TRBJ2-7 TRBV5-5 NA CASRPVVAGYYEQYF TGTGCCAGCAGGCCCGTTGTGGCAGGGTACTACGAGCAGTACTTC
NA TRBJ1-2 TRBV4-1 TRBD1 CTSSQEGTGMVGGYTF TGCACCAGCAGCCAAGAGGGGACAGGGATGGTTGGCGGCTACACCTTC
NA TRBJ1-1 TRBV5-1 NA CASSPPSPGTEAFF TGCGCCAGCAGCCCACCGTCCCCGGGCACTGAAGCTTTCTTT
NA TRBJ2-4 TRBV5-6 TRBD2 CASSPGLAGSKNIQYF TGTGCCAGCAGCCCCGGACTAGCGGGATCCAAAAACATTCAGTACTTC
NA TRBJ1-4 TRBV29-1 TRBD1 CSVPGTGNEKLFF TGCAGCGTTCCCGGGACAGGGAATGAAAAACTGTTTTTT
NA TRBJ2-2 TRBV10-2 NA CASNSANTGELFF TGCGCCAGCAACAGTGCGAACACCGGGGAGCTGTTTTTT
NA TRBJ2-3 TRBV13 TRBD1 CASSKTTGGGRFADTQYF TGTGCCAGCAGCAAGACGACAGGGGGCGGCCGTTTTGCAGATACGCAGTATTTT
NA TRBJ2-3 TRBV11-2 NA CASSLPDHPDTQYF TGTGCCAGCAGCCTCCCGGACCATCCAGATACGCAGTATTTT
many TRBJ2-5 TRBV11-2 NA CASSPGRGRVQETQYF TGTGCCAGCAGCCCAGGGCGGGGTAGAGTGCAAGAGACCCAGTACTTC
NA TRBJ2-5 TRBV6-5 NA CASSYTVGSGDSKETQYF TGTGCCAGCAGTTACACCGTGGGTTCCGGTGACAGCAAAGAGACCCAGTACTTC
many TRBJ2-4 TRBV6-5 TRBD2 CASSPPREGIQYF TGTGCCAGCAGCCCTCCCCGGGAGGGCATTCAGTACTTC
NA TRBJ2-7 TRBV7-8 NA CASSLEICSYEQNF TGTGCCAGCAGCTTAGAGATATGCTCCTATGAGCAGAACTTC
NA TRBJ1-1 TRBV28 NA CASSPRGGTNTEAFF TGTGCCAGCAGTCCCCGGGGAGGAACGAACACTGAAGCTTTCTTT
NA TRBJ2-7 TRBV11-2 NA CPSSSGISEQYF TGTCCCAGCAGCTCAGGGATTAGTGAGCAGTACTTC
few TRBJ2-7 TRBV12-3/TRBV12-4 TRBD1 CASRTGGVSEQYF TGTGCCAGCAGGACAGGGGGGGTCTCCGAGCAGTACTTC
NA TRBJ1-5 TRBV4-1 TRBD1 CASNLDRGGQPQHF TGCGCCAGCAACCTGGACAGGGGAGGTCAGCCCCAGCATTTT
NA TRBJ2-7 TRBV11-2 TRBD1 CASSSTGDSANEQYF TGTGCCAGCAGCTCTACAGGGGATTCAGCCAACGAGCAGTACTTC
NA TRBJ2-1 TRBV29-1 NA CSVKGGLLFNEQFF TGCAGCGTTAAGGGCGGACTGCTCTTCAATGAGCAGTTCTTC
NA TRBJ2-7 TRBV4-2 NA CASSQERLSYEQYF TGTGCCAGCAGCCAAGAAAGATTATCCTACGAGCAGTACTTC
NA TRBJ2-7 TRBV6-1 NA CASSEAIDSSYEQYF TGTGCCAGCAGTGAAGCCATCGACTCGAGCTACGAGCAGTACTTC
NA TRBJ2-1 TRBV4-1 TRBD2 CASSPQIRLAGYWNEQFF TGCGCCAGCAGCCCGCAGATTAGACTAGCGGGATATTGGAATGAGCAGTTCTTC
NA TRBJ1-5 TRBV10-2 TRBD1 CANSDRGNQPQHF TGCGCCAACAGTGACAGGGGCAATCAGCCCCAGCATTTT
few TRBJ1-1 TRBV12-3/TRBV12-4 TRBD1 CASSPSPGQADTEAFF TGTGCCAGCAGTCCCAGCCCGGGACAGGCCGACACTGAAGCTTTCTTT
few TRBJ2-7 TRBV6-1 TRBD1 CASSESGTASYEQYF TGTGCCAGCAGTGAGTCCGGGACAGCGTCCTACGAGCAGTACTTC
NA TRBJ2-1 TRBV6-5 TRBD2 CASSYPTPGLAGGRSYNEQFF TGTGCCAGCAGTTACCCGACCCCGGGACTAGCGGGAGGACGGTCCTACAATGAGCAGTTCTTC
NA TRBJ2-1 TRBV5-4 NA CASSLWQGSNEQFF TGTGCCAGCAGCTTGTGGCAGGGGTCAAATGAGCAGTTCTTC
NA TRBJ2-7 TRBV6-6 TRBD1 CASSSGTASFEQYF TGTGCCAGCAGTTCCGGGACAGCCTCCTTCGAGCAGTACTTC
NA TRBJ2-3 TRBV28 TRBD1 CACSPDRGWDTDTQYF TGTGCCTGCAGTCCGGACAGGGGCTGGGACACAGATACGCAGTATTTT
few TRBJ2-1 TRBV6-6 TRBD1 CASRPRGSSYNEQFF TGTGCCAGCAGACCCAGGGGGAGCTCCTACAATGAGCAGTTCTTC
NA TRBJ2-1 TRBV12-3/TRBV12-4 NA CATTTGYNEQFF TGTGCCACTACCACCGGCTACAATGAGCAGTTCTTC
many TRBJ1-3 TRBV11-2 NA CASSAQGHTIYF TGTGCCAGCAGCGCCCAGGGACACACCATATATTTT
NA TRBJ2-1 TRBV29-1 NA CSVAVDWIDEQSF TGCAGCGTTGCGGTAGATTGGATCGATGAGCAGTCCTTC
NA TRBJ2-2 TRBV5-4 TRBD1 CASQLEIRGWTGELFF TGTGCCAGCCAGCTTGAAATCAGGGGGTGGACCGGGGAGCTGTTTTTT
many TRBJ2-1 TRBV29-1 NA CSFSEVGVNEQFF TGCAGCTTCAGTGAGGTGGGTGTCAATGAGCAGTTCTTC
few TRBJ1-5 TRBV4-1 TRBD1 CASSQNRGGNQPQHF TGCGCCAGCAGCCAGAACAGGGGAGGCAATCAGCCCCAGCATTTT
NA TRBJ2-6 TRBV11-2 TRBD2 CASSRWTSLPGANVLTF TGTGCAAGCAGCAGATGGACTAGTCTCCCTGGGGCCAACGTCCTGACTTTC
many TRBJ2-5 TRBV29-1 TRBD2 CSAETSGEAQYF TGCAGCGCCGAGACTAGCGGAGAGGCCCAGTACTTC
few TRBJ2-1 TRBV4-2 NA CASSREVYNEQFF TGTGCCAGCAGCCGGGAGGTTTACAATGAGCAGTTCTTC
many TRBJ2-5 TRBV6-1 TRBD1 CASSEVKTGRETQYF TGTGCCAGCAGTGAAGTAAAGACAGGGAGAGAGACCCAGTACTTC